This T cell receptor (beta chain) originates from a study of T-cell reconstitution after alpha-beta-depleted transplantation in children. Overall study results and limits: At one year after transplant, newly produced T cells mostly accounted for T-cell counts and diversity. Where some patients showed high TCRbeta diversity at day 60, it came from recipient T cells and thymic progenitors that had survived.

This CDR3 is built from 14 residues. Preparation of the TCRbeta library used unique molecular identifiers. MiXCR was run by TCRdb on the PCR reads, yielding one entry per CDR3 protein. This sample has about 310,000 distinct CDR3 sequences; more than 20% occur once, and the top ten carry approximately 11%. Details on this clonotype: Its matching antigen is unknown.

The chain links TRBV21-1 to TRBJ2-5; the table's TRBD1 call for D was not verified on the DNA. TRBV21-1 is a pseudogene. Material: PBMCs, mostly from graft donor cells, obtained 180 days after TCRalphabeta/CD19-depleted stem cell transplant. The sequence was collected from a male patient aged 10 to 17 who had a stem cell transplant for acute lymphoblastic leukemia, so the T cells may come from the graft donor. Here the CDR3 DNA reads TGTGCCAAGATGAAGGACAGGGGAGCGGAGACCCAGTACTTC. This codes for CAKMKDRGAETQYF.